Each of the 10 T cell receptor beta chains below was sequenced from the same sample in a study of cytomegalovirus exposure and HLA in healthy donors. PCR employed 60 Vbeta and 13 Jbeta primers. Sequenced by immunoSEQ multiplex PCR; TCRdb stores in-frame clones only, minus some. The profile shows some 150,000 clones, around two thirds of them singletons. The sample comprised PBMCs. The source is a man aged 40-49 years in good health and CMV-seronegative.

The chain is built from TRBV5-4 and TRBJ2-2; the match to TRBD1 covers 9 bases. This CDR3 contains 14 residues. Germline V gives CDR1 SGHNT, CDR2 YYREEE (reference sequence). Trimming at V came to 5 bases and at J to 4 bases, leaving 3 bases not matched to a gene. The CDR3 loop reads CASRGQGGTGELFF. CDR3 sequence (DNA): TGTGCCAGCAGGGGACAGGGTGGCACCGGGGAGCTGTTTTTT.

The genes are TRBV6-4 and TRBJ2-1; TRBD2 matches 10 bases. This CDR3 comprises 15 residues. J lost 7 bases, V lost 4 bases, and 7 bases had no gene match. Looked up from germline, CDR1 is MRHNA and CDR2 is SNTAGT. CDR3 region: CASSASTSGLNEQFF. CDR3 DNA sequence: TGTGCCAGCAGTGCATCGACTAGCGGGCTTAATGAGCAGTTCTTC.

The V gene is TRBV2, the J gene TRBJ2-3; 9 nucleotides match TRBD2. V shed 7 bases and J 2 bases; nucleotides not matched to a gene: 7. Germline V CDR1 and CDR2: SNHLY, FYNNEI. The CDR3 is 15 amino acids. This chain's CDR3 is CASNSGLAITDTQYF. The CDR3 bases are TGTGCCAGCAACTCAGGACTAGCGATCACAGATACGCAGTATTTT.

The CDR3 region is CASSPSGSSDTQYF. DNA for the CDR3: TGTGCCAGCAGTCCTAGCGGGAGTTCAGATACGCAGTATTTT. V is TRBV5-4 and J is TRBJ2-3; TRBD2 agrees at 10 bases. Losses at the gene ends were 5 bases for V and 4 bases for J; bases not matched to a gene: 4. Germline V lookup: CDR1 SGHNT, CDR2 YYREEE (reference sequence). This CDR3 is built from 14 residues.

This clone was seen once. The CDR3 sequence: CASREANEQFF. In DNA, the CDR3 is TGTGCCAGCCGCGAGGCCAATGAGCAGTTCTTC. This chain uses TRBV7-2 with TRBJ2-1; no definite D call. The CDR3 extends over 11 amino acids. CDR1 SGHTA and CDR2 FQGNSA come from the germline V gene. Between the trimmed V and J ends, which lost 8 bases and 6 bases, there was a span of 8 bases.

The table lists this clone with a count of one. The CDR3 region has the DNA TGTGCCAGCAGCCAAATGGTTACAAACTACGAGCAGTACTTC. Translated: CASSQMVTNYEQYF. This sequence joins TRBV4-2 and TRBJ2-7; no reliable D call. Per the germline V gene, CDR1 is LGHNA and CDR2 is YNFKEQ. This CDR3 has 14 residues. V shed 2 bases and J shed 3 bases, with 11 bases lying between them.

The chain links TRBV10-1 to TRBJ2-7; TRBD2 agrees at 9 bases. Germline lookup yields CDR1 WNHNN and CDR2 SYGVQD (reference sequence). V gave up 5 bases and J gave up 4 bases; unmatched junction bases: 9. The CDR3 sequence is 15 residues long. CDR3 loop: CASSTAGTSLYEQYF. Written as DNA, the CDR3 is TGCGCCAGCAGTACCGCCGGGACTAGCTTATACGAGCAGTACTTC.

This clone was detected only a few times. In nucleotides, the CDR3 is TGTGCCAGCACCGAATGGGGGAGCGGGGACACAGATACGCAGTATTTT. Amino acid sequence: CASTEWGSGDTDTQYF. The chain recombines TRBV7-9 with TRBJ2-3, with TRBD2 matching over 7 bases. CDR1 is SEHNR and CDR2 is FQNEAQ in the germline V gene (reference sequence). The CDR3 covers 16 residues. J lost 2 bases, V lost 7 bases, and 12 bases had no gene match.

The CDR3 is CASTDVDRLLYGYTF. The CDR3 DNA sequence: TGTGCCAGCACAGACGTGGACAGGCTCCTCTATGGCTACACCTTC. The V and J genes are TRBV19 and TRBJ1-2; 7 bases map to TRBD1. Germline V gene lookup returns CDR1 LNHDA and CDR2 SQIVND (reference sequence). There are 15 residues in the CDR3. V gave up 9 bases and J gave up 4 bases; unmatched junction bases: 14.

The chain joins TRBV7-6 to TRBJ2-5; TRBD2 matches 13 bases. With V trimmed by 5 bases and J by 2 bases, 8 bases remained unmatched. The CDR3 runs to 17 residues. Germline V CDR1 and CDR2: SGHVS, FNYEAQ. The CDR3 spells CASSPELGLAGQETQYF. In DNA, the CDR3 is TGTGCCAGCAGCCCAGAACTGGGACTAGCGGGACAAGAGACCCAGTACTTC.